What follows are 31 T cell receptor beta chains derived from one specimen sequenced in a study. TCRdb analysed the RT-PCR reads with MiXCR anew, one entry per CDR3 protein. The sample lists almost 700,000 distinct CDR3 sequences, more than 13% occurring once. Input material: memory CD4+ T cells from blood. The origin of the receptors is a female donor in good health, serving as a healthy control.

In its sample, this clonotype was seen many times. V usage is TRBV6-5 and J usage is TRBJ2-7; 12 bases are shared with TRBD2. Per the germline V gene, CDR1 is MNHEY and CDR2 is SVGAGI. The CDR3 runs 15 residues. The V gene end was trimmed by 4 bases and the J gene end by 3 bases; junction bases not matched to a gene: 4. CDR3 protein: CASSLLAGGIYEQYF. CDR3 sequence (DNA): TGTGCCAGCAGTTTACTAGCGGGAGGAATCTACGAGCAGTACTTC.

This clonotype was counted ten times or more. The CDR3 is CASSAGLAGGYEQYF. Written as DNA, the CDR3 is TGTGCCAGCAGCGCGGGACTAGCGGGAGGCTACGAGCAGTACTTC. V usage is TRBV7-6 and J usage is TRBJ2-7, with 15 nucleotides matching TRBD2. CDR1 and CDR2 (germline): SGHVS, FNYEAQ. The V segment lost 5 bases and the J segment 3 bases; nucleotides outside the gene matches: 2. The CDR3 is made up of 15 amino acids.

The rearrangement joins TRBV12-3 or TRBV12-4 to TRBJ2-7; the D gene is possibly TRBD2 (6 bases). The V end was cut by 6 bases, the J end by 4 bases, with 19 bases between. The CDR3 is 15 residues long. As DNA, the CDR3 is TGTGCCAGCAGCCCAAGCCCCGGGAGTGCGTACGAGCAGTACTTC. It is translated as CASSPSPGSAYEQYF.

This clonotype was counted ten times or more. The gene calls are TRBV12-3 or TRBV12-4 and TRBJ2-1, with 13 nucleotides matching TRBD2. The CDR3 covers 15 residues. V gave up 4 bases and J gave up 9 bases; unmatched junction bases: 6. In nucleotides, the CDR3 is TGTGCCAGCAGTTCTCGACTAGCGGGAGGCGCTGAGCAGTTCTTC. Translated: CASSSRLAGGAEQFF.

This clonotype was counted at least ten times. V usage is TRBV7-2 and J usage is TRBJ2-7; D is uncertain. Trimming removed 5 bases from V and 6 bases from J, with 14 bases in between. Germline V gene data show CDR1 as SGHTA and CDR2 as FQGNSA. CDR3 length: 13 amino acids. This CDR3 is CASSVRQGGEQYF. Written as DNA, the CDR3 is TGTGCCAGCAGCGTTAGACAAGGCGGCGAGCAGTACTTC.

To note about this clonotype: The junction does not match germline at one end; this may be a read error. The chain links TRBV4-3 to TRBJ1-1; no clear D. Germline V gene data show CDR1 as LGHNA and CDR2 as YSLEER. CDR3 length equals 16 residues. The CDR3 coding sequence is TGCGCCAGCAGCCAAGACAGGTCCTGGATGAACGCTGAAGCTTTCTTT. It is translated as CASSQDRSWMNAEAFF.

This clonotype has a count of ten or more. The chain combines TRBV7-9 with TRBJ1-6; D remains unclear. The CDR3 runs 12 residues. V lost 7 bases and J 7 bases, leaving 8 bases between the germline ends. CDR1 SEHNR and CDR2 FQNEAQ come from the germline V gene (reference sequence). The CDR3: CASTQQNSPLHF. CDR3 nucleotides: TGTGCCAGCACCCAGCAAAATTCACCCCTCCACTTT.

There are a few counts of this clonotype. The gene calls are TRBV5-1 and TRBJ2-5; D is tentatively TRBD1 or TRBD2 (5 bases each). Trimming took 3 bases from V and 4 from J, leaving 13 bases between them. This CDR3 contains 14 residues. Germline V gives CDR1 SGHRS, CDR2 YFSETQ. CDR3 loop: CASSYTGTAETQYF. For the CDR3, the DNA is TGCGCCAGCAGCTATACCGGGACGGCAGAGACCCAGTACTTC.

The CDR3 coding sequence is TGCAGTGCAAGAAGGACAGGGGAAAATAGCAATCAGCCCCAGCATTTT. Encoded protein: CSARRTGENSNQPQHF. This chain connects TRBV20-1 to TRBJ1-5; 9 nucleotides agree with TRBD1. The CDR3 is 16 residues long. From germline, CDR1 is DFQATT and CDR2 SNEGSKA (reference sequence). Trimming took 6 bases from V and 0 from J; bases not matched to a gene: 9.

The rearrangement links TRBV7-8 to TRBJ2-7; no firm D call. There are 16 residues in the CDR3. The ends were cut back, 5 bases at V and 0 bases at J, with 17 bases in the middle. Germline-derived CDR1 and CDR2 are SGHVS and FQNEAQ. This chain's CDR3 is CASSPWGNFRSYEQYF. CDR3 in DNA: TGTGCCAGCAGCCCATGGGGAAACTTCCGCTCCTACGAGCAGTACTTC.

This clonotype was recorded a few times. The rearrangement uses TRBV7-2 and TRBJ1-3; D possibly corresponds to TRBD1 (5 bases). The germline CDR1 and CDR2 sequences are SGHTA and FQGNSA. The CDR3 covers 14 residues. V was cut by 5 bases and J by 1 base, with 9 bases left in between. Here the CDR3 DNA reads TGTGCCAGCAGCCGGACAATATCTGGAAACACCATATATTTT. This gives the protein CASSRTISGNTIYF. Drawing the rest from reference TRBV7-2 and TRBJ1-3, the complete variable domain is GAGVSQSPSNKVTEKGKDVELRCDPISGHTALYWYRQSLGQGLEFLIYFQGNSAPDKSGLPSDRFSAERTGGSVSTLTIQRTQQEDSAVYLCASSRTISGNTIYFGEGSWLTVV.

Only a few counts were recorded for this clonotype. The J gene is TRBJ2-7, the V gene TRBV7-9; TRBD2 matches 11 bases. CDR1 is SEHNR and CDR2 is FQNEAQ in the germline V gene (reference sequence). The V segment lost 4 bases and the J segment 5 bases; nucleotides outside the gene matches: 10. The CDR3 has 16 residues. CDR3 DNA: TGTGCCAGCAGCTCTCCTAGCGGGGGGTATGTCCACGAGCAGTACTTC. Translation gives CASSSPSGGYVHEQYF.

Details on this clonotype: Possible read error: a much larger clone is one base away. The rearrangement links TRBV5-1 to TRBJ2-1; 7 bases agree with TRBD1. Germline V CDR1 and CDR2: SGHRS, YFSETQ. The CDR3 has 14 residues. The CDR3 spells CANSRYRGHNEQFF. The CDR3 coding sequence is TGCGCCAACAGCAGGTACAGGGGACACAATGAGCAGTTCTTC.

At least ten counts were recorded for this clonotype. The J gene is TRBJ2-3, the V gene TRBV5-5; 9 nucleotides align to TRBD1. Losses at the gene ends were 4 bases for V and 3 bases for J; bases not matched to a gene: 9. The CDR3 contains 16 residues. CDR1 is SGHKS and CDR2 is YYEKEE in the germline V gene (reference sequence). The DNA for the CDR3 is TGTGCCAGCAGCCGGACGGGGACAGGGAGGACAGATACGCAGTATTTT. It specifies CASSRTGTGRTDTQYF.

CDR3 nucleotides: TGTGCCAGCAGCCCCCGTGGAGGGACAGCGGAAGCTTTCTTT. This gives the protein CASSPRGGTAEAFF. The V call is TRBV12-3 or TRBV12-4, the J call TRBJ1-1, with TRBD1 matching over 7 bases. The CDR3 consists of 14 residues. Germline trimming cut 6 bases from V and 8 bases from J; bases unmatched to any gene: 12.

The rearrangement joins TRBV7-8 to TRBJ2-1; 8 nucleotides agree with TRBD1. The trim removed 5 bases at V and 5 bases at J, leaving 2 bases unmatched. The CDR3 sequence is 13 residues long. The germline V gene has CDR1 SGHVS and CDR2 FQNEAQ. This CDR3 is CASSVTGDNEQFF. The CDR3 DNA sequence: TGTGCCAGCAGCGTGACAGGGGACAATGAGCAGTTCTTC.

This clonotype was seen ten or more times. The chain couples TRBV3-1 to TRBJ1-5; 7 bases are shared with TRBD1. The CDR3 is 14 residues long. From germline, CDR1 is LGHDT and CDR2 YNNKEL (reference sequence). Trimming at V came to 4 bases and at J to 2 bases, leaving 2 bases not matched to a gene. The CDR3 DNA is TGTGCCAGCAGCCGCGGACAGGGCAATCAGCCCCAGCATTTT. This sequence encodes CASSRGQGNQPQHF. Filled out from reference TRBV3-1 and TRBJ1-5, the complete variable domain reads DTAVSQTPKYLVTQMGNDKSIKCEQNLGHDTMYWYKQDSKKFLKIMFSYNNKELIINETVPNRFSPKSPDKAHLNLHINSLELGDSAVYFCASSRGQGNQPQHFGDGTRLSIL.

This clonotype has a count of ten or more. The rearrangement uses TRBV7-2 and TRBJ2-1; D gene unclear. The CDR3 extends over 15 amino acids. CDR1 and CDR2 (germline): SGHTA, FQGNSA. V was pared by 1 base and J by 4 bases, with 11 bases between. Written as DNA, the CDR3 is TGTGCCAGCAGCTTAGGCTCGCCGGCGTACAATGAGCAGTTCTTC. Protein: CASSLGSPAYNEQFF.

The V gene is TRBV12-3 or TRBV12-4, the J gene TRBJ1-1, with D unresolved. The CDR3 consists of 11 residues. Trimming shortened V by 8 bases and J by 6 bases, and 10 bases separated the two germline ends. CDR3 nucleotide sequence: TGTGCCAGCGCGCGCAGCCCTGAAGCTTTCTTT. Translated, it gives CASARSPEAFF.

The chain links TRBV7-8 to TRBJ2-7, with a possible D match to TRBD1 (6 bases). With 8 bases removed from V and 5 bases from J, the gap between germline ends came to 19 bases. Germline V gives CDR1 SGHVS, CDR2 FQNEAQ. This CDR3 contains 14 residues. The CDR3 bases are TGTGCCAGCTCCGCGAACGCAGGGGTTAACGAGCAGTACTTC. Translated, it gives CASSANAGVNEQYF.

The chain joins TRBV28 to TRBJ2-7, with TRBD2 as a possible D gene (6 bases). Germline V lookup: CDR1 MDHEN, CDR2 SYDVKM. V gave up 6 bases and J gave up 3 bases, with 24 bases separating them. The CDR3 has 17 residues. The CDR3 loop is CASRSSGGDGGNYEQYF. In DNA, the CDR3 is TGTGCCAGCAGAAGCTCCGGGGGAGATGGTGGGAACTACGAGCAGTACTTC.

This clonotype has ten or more counts. The V gene is TRBV2, the J gene TRBJ1-1, with D perhaps TRBD1 (6 bases). Trimming took 3 bases from V and 5 from J, leaving 13 bases between them. Germline V gene lookup returns CDR1 SNHLY and CDR2 FYNNEI. The CDR3 consists of 14 residues. CDR3 in amino acids: CASSDGRGGTEAFF. The DNA for the CDR3 is TGTGCCAGCAGTGACGGCCGAGGGGGTACTGAAGCTTTCTTT.

This sequence joins TRBV20-1 and TRBJ2-1; 7 nucleotides agree with TRBD2. The trim removed 6 bases at V and 7 bases at J, leaving 18 bases unmatched. Germline values: CDR1 DFQATT, CDR2 SNEGSKA (reference sequence). This CDR3 is built from 16 residues. In DNA, the CDR3 is TGCAGTGCCCCTGCGGCGGGAGCGGTAGGGGAAAATGAGCAGTTCTTC. Its translation is CSAPAAGAVGENEQFF.

A few counts support this clonotype. The rearrangement joins TRBV12-3 or TRBV12-4 to TRBJ1-6, with D possibly being TRBD1 (5 bases). Deletions cut 3 bases from V and 7 bases from J, with 10 bases between. The CDR3 is 14 residues long. The CDR3 sequence is CASSFQGPNSPLHF. CDR3 DNA sequence: TGTGCCAGCAGTTTTCAGGGTCCCAATTCACCCCTCCACTTT.

Only a few counts were recorded for this clonotype. The chain carries TRBV4-1 and TRBJ1-1; 8 positions agree with TRBD1. The CDR3 is 14 residues long. Germline V gene sequence: CDR1 MGHRA, CDR2 YSYEKL. After removal of 6 bases from V and 4 bases from J, the junction contained 7 bases not matched to a gene. The DNA for the CDR3 is TGCGCCAGCAGGGTTCAGGGGGCGAGCACTGAAGCTTTCTTT. Translating it yields CASRVQGASTEAFF.

This rearrangement joins TRBV20-1 to TRBJ2-6; D gene ambiguous. The germline V gene has CDR1 DFQATT and CDR2 SNEGSKA (reference sequence). V dropped 3 bases and J dropped 0 bases, with 15 bases sitting between them. This CDR3 contains 17 residues. The CDR3 DNA sequence: TGCAGTGCTAGTAGTGGTGGCTGGGACTCTGGGGCCAACGTCCTGACTTTC. Amino acid sequence: CSASSGGWDSGANVLTF.

This clonotype was counted only a few times. The chain combines TRBV7-8 with TRBJ1-2, with D unresolved. There are 16 residues in the CDR3. CDR1 SGHVS and CDR2 FQNEAQ come from the germline V gene. The ends were cut back, 5 bases at V and 4 bases at J, with 20 bases in the middle. This CDR3 reads CASSPLREFTSYGYTF. The DNA of the CDR3 is TGTGCCAGCAGCCCTTTACGGGAATTCACGTCCTATGGCTACACCTTC.

V gene TRBV6-1 combines with J gene TRBJ1-5; D not certain. Germline V gene lookup returns CDR1 MNHNS and CDR2 SASEGT. This CDR3 has 12 residues. Trimming shortened V by 10 bases and J by 5 bases, and 12 bases separated the two germline ends. This chain's CDR3 is CATYEQHQPQHF. For the CDR3, the DNA is TGTGCCACCTACGAACAGCATCAGCCCCAGCATTTT.

In this sample, this clonotype turned up a few times. The chain carries TRBV4-3 and TRBJ2-1; 8 nucleotides agree with TRBD2. Trimming took 4 bases from V and 6 from J; bases not matched to a gene: 8. This CDR3 comprises 15 residues. In germline, CDR1 is LGHNA, CDR2 YSLEER. The CDR3 loop reads CASSPQLAGGNEQFF. The CDR3 DNA follows: TGCGCCAGCAGCCCACAACTGGCGGGGGGCAATGAGCAGTTCTTC.

This clonotype was seen more than once but under ten times. J is TRBJ2-1 and V is TRBV7-8, with 7 positions matching TRBD1. The CDR3 has 18 residues. Germline V gives CDR1 SGHVS, CDR2 FQNEAQ. V was pared by 1 base and J by 7 bases, with 16 bases of the junction left unmatched. CDR3: CASSLDRGYPVILNEQFF. CDR3 DNA: TGTGCCAGCAGCTTAGACAGGGGTTACCCAGTTATCCTGAATGAGCAGTTCTTC.

Only a few counts were recorded for this clonotype. The rearrangement joins TRBV7-3 to TRBJ2-1; the D gene is possibly TRBD1 (6 bases). V was pared by 1 base and J by 0 bases, with 10 bases between. This CDR3 comprises 16 residues. Germline lookup yields CDR1 SGHTA and CDR2 FQGTGA. The CDR3 reads CASSLRQGSSYNEQFF. CDR3 nucleotides: TGTGCCAGCAGCTTAAGGCAGGGGAGCTCCTACAATGAGCAGTTCTTC.